Reported below is one T cell receptor (beta chain). The antigen is not known. This was the immunoSEQ version 4 assay in survey mode. Assay: immunoSEQ multiplex PCR; the TCRdb copy retains only in-frame clones and omits some. This table has 35,000 to 55,000 clones, 80% to 95% appearing once. This nonspecific control used anti-CD3/anti-CD28 bead stimulation of CD4+ T cells. Sorting of responding CD4+ T cells relied on upregulated CD40 ligand together with CD69. Undetectable plasma HIV-1 RNA below 50 copies/mL lasted at least 4 years. Inclusion required CMV-positive serology and CD4+ counts above 400 cells/uL. These data come from a study of persistence of HIV-infected CD4 T cells. Study-level background: Median time on suppressive ART was seven to eight years. Broader study findings: CMV- and Gag-responding cells had lower TCRbeta richness than CD3/CD28-responding cells.

The CDR3 contains 13 residues. Trimming pared 0 bases from V and 4 bases from J, leaving 6 bases between. CDR1 and CDR2 (germline): MGHRA, YSYEKL. The chain is built from TRBV4-1 and TRBJ1-2, with unresolved D. This material consisted of CD4+ T cells sorted from PBMCs after roughly 20-hour stimulation, taken from a patient who received antiretroviral therapy. The sequence derives from an adult man with HIV who was CMV-seropositive. The CDR3: CASSQDSVYGYTF. The DNA of the CDR3 is TGCGCCAGCAGCCAAGATTCAGTCTATGGCTACACCTTC.